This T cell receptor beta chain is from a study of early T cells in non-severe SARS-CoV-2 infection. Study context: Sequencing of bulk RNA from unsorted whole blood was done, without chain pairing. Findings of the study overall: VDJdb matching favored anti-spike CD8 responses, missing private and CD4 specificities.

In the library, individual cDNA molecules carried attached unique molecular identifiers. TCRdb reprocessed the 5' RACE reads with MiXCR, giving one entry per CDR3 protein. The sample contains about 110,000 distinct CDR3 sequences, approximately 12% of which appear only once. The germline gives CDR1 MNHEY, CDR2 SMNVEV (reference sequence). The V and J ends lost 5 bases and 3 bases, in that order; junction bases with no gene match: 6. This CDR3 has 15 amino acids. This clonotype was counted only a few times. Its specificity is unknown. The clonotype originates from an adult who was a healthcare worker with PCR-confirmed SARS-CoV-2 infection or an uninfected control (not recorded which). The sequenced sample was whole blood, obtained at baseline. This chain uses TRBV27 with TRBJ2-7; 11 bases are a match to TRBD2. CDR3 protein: CASSEGLAGFYEQYF. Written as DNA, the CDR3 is TGTGCCAGCAGTGAAGGACTAGCGGGTTTCTACGAGCAGTACTTC.